These 28 T cell receptor beta chains originate from one sample sequenced in a study of breast tumors, draining lymph nodes, adjacent tissues. One entry per CDR3 protein, called by TCRdb with MiXCR from the multiplex PCR reads. The sample lists roughly 70,000 distinct CDR3 sequences, around two fifths occurring once. Sequencing was performed on breast tumor tissue. These receptors were obtained from a female donor with breast cancer. Some clones in this sample may be carry-over from other donors' samples.

This clonotype has a count of ten or more. The J gene is TRBJ2-1, the V gene TRBV18; TRBD1 matches at 7 bases. This CDR3 region has 14 residues. J lost 9 bases, V lost 3 bases, and 8 bases had no gene match. Germline CDR1 KGHSH, CDR2 LQKENI. Here the CDR3 DNA reads TGTGCCAGCTCACCTCCCACAGGGGTCGGTGAGCAGTTCTTC. It is translated as CASSPPTGVGEQFF.

Ten or more counts support this clonotype. This chain links TRBV5-8 with TRBJ2-3; TRBD2 agrees at 9 bases. The CDR3 covers 15 residues. With 4 bases clipped from V and 0 bases from J, the junction kept 3 bases outside the gene matches. The germline V gene has CDR1 SGHTS and CDR2 YDEGEE. CDR3 in amino acids: CASSPSGRSTDTQYF. The CDR3 DNA is TGTGCCAGCAGCCCCAGCGGGAGGAGCACAGATACGCAGTATTTT.

This clonotype was seen at least ten times. Sequence at one end of the junction differs from germline and may be a read error. The CDR3 bases are TGTGCCAGTAGTCCACAAGCGGGGGCCCCGTTACAAGAGACCCAGTCCTTC. The encoded protein is CASSPQAGAPLQETQSF. The chain recombines TRBV19 with TRBJ2-5; 8 bases are a match to TRBD2. CDR3 length: 17 amino acids. CDR1 and CDR2 (germline): LNHDA, SQIVND (reference sequence).

This clonotype has ten or more counts. The chain has TRBV5-1 and TRBJ2-5, with TRBD2 matching over 10 bases. Germline CDR1 SGHRS, CDR2 YFSETQ. With 2 bases clipped from V and 2 bases from J, the junction kept 3 bases outside the gene matches. The length of the CDR3 is 15 residues. In DNA, the CDR3 is TGCGCCAGCAGCTTAACACTAGCGGGGCAAGAGACCCAGTACTTC. This encodes CASSLTLAGQETQYF.

This clonotype was found many times. This chain uses TRBV5-1 with TRBJ1-2, with TRBD1 matching 7 bases. The CDR3 extends over 15 amino acids. Trimming at V came to 5 bases and at J to 0 bases, leaving 7 bases not matched to a gene. Germline CDR1 and CDR2: SGHRS and YFSETQ. CDR3 sequence reads: CASRRDSYTNYGYTF. CDR3 nucleotides: TGCGCCAGCAGGCGGGACAGCTACACTAACTATGGCTACACCTTC.

This clonotype was picked up many times. The chain joins TRBV4-2 to TRBJ2-1; 10 bases are shared with TRBD1. V trimming: 0 bases; J trimming: 7 bases; junction bases outside the gene matches: 9. The CDR3 consists of 17 residues. The germline V gene encodes CDR1 LGHNA and CDR2 YNFKEQ. The CDR3 is CASSQEGAGTGVNEQFF. The DNA for the CDR3 is TGTGCCAGCAGCCAAGAAGGGGCCGGGACAGGGGTTAATGAGCAGTTCTTC.

V usage is TRBV20-1 and J usage is TRBJ1-2; perhaps TRBD1 as D (5 bases). Germline V gene lookup returns CDR1 DFQATT and CDR2 SNEGSKA (reference sequence). The CDR3 has 17 amino acids. V lost 0 bases and J lost 2, with 19 bases in between. CDR3 bases: TGCAGTGCTAGAGATACCCGTCCCGGGACTCGGAACTATGGCTACACCTTC. Amino acid sequence: CSARDTRPGTRNYGYTF.

This clonotype occurred a few times. This could be a read error, since a much larger clone is one nucleotide away. This sequence joins TRBV6-1 and TRBJ2-7; 11 nucleotides match TRBD1. The CDR3 length is 15 residues. Germline CDR1 is MNHNS and CDR2 is SASEGT. Trimming cost V 5 bases and J 6 bases; bases outside gene matches: 9. CDR3 in amino acids: CASSSSDRGQVEQYF. CDR3 sequence (DNA): TGTGCCAGCAGTTCCTCGGACAGGGGGCAGGTCGAGCAGTACTTC.

V gene TRBV7-9 combines with J gene TRBJ2-5; 8 nucleotides agree with TRBD2. The CDR3 sequence is 16 residues long. Germline values: CDR1 SEHNR, CDR2 FQNEAQ (reference sequence). With 6 bases clipped from V and 5 bases from J, the junction kept 14 bases outside the gene matches. CDR3 sequence reads: CASSRRLSGILETQYF. For the CDR3, the DNA is TGTGCCAGCAGTCGTCGCCTTAGCGGGATTCTGGAGACCCAGTACTTC.

This clonotype showed up many times. CDR3 sequence reads: CASSRLRGRGEKLFF. In DNA form, the CDR3 reads TGTGCCAGCAGCCGACTCCGGGGGCGTGGAGAAAAACTGTTTTTT. J is TRBJ1-4 and V is TRBV3-1, with D possibly TRBD1 on 6 matching bases. This CDR3 has 15 residues. V lost 4 bases to trimming and J lost 8 bases, with 17 bases between them. Germline CDR1 LGHDT, CDR2 YNNKEL (reference sequence).

The chain combines TRBV5-1 with TRBJ2-5, with 7 bases matching TRBD2. Germline loops: CDR1 SGHRS, CDR2 YFSETQ. The CDR3 totals 15 residues. V gave up 5 bases and J gave up 3 bases; unmatched junction bases: 10. CDR3 sequence reads: CASRTQLGGKETQYF. CDR3 bases: TGCGCCAGCAGAACACAGCTCGGGGGGAAAGAGACCCAGTACTTC. Variable domain in full (rest from reference TRBV5-1 and TRBJ2-5): KAGVTQTPRYLIKTRGQQVTLSCSPISGHRSVSWYQQTPGQGLQFLFEYFSETQRNKGNFPGRFSGRQFSNSRSEMNVSTLELGDSALYLCASRTQLGGKETQYFGPGTRLLVL.

This clonotype was seen repeatedly, ten times or more. The rearrangement links TRBV9 to TRBJ2-5, with D tentatively TRBD1 (6 bases). Trimming stripped 3 bases from V and 2 bases from J, with 8 bases between. The CDR3 contains 13 residues. Germline CDR1 SGDLS, CDR2 YYNGEE. The CDR3 DNA is TGTGCCAGCAGCGCAGGGGATCAAGAGACCCAGTACTTC. Translating it yields CASSAGDQETQYF.

This clonotype has ten or more counts. V gene TRBV5-6 combines with J gene TRBJ2-5; perhaps TRBD1 as D (6 bases). V was shortened by 3 bases and J by 0 bases, with 18 bases between the two germline ends. Germline V gives CDR1 SGHDT, CDR2 YYEEEE. The CDR3 consists of 17 residues. DNA of the CDR3: TGTGCCAGCAGCTCCTATGACAGGAGACCTTACCAAGAGACCCAGTACTTC. Residues: CASSSYDRRPYQETQYF.

Comment on this clonotype: Because the CDR3 is missing its conserved closing phenylalanine or tryptophan, this is likely a read error. The DNA is omitted, as the CDR3 cannot be located on it reliably, and the CDR3 follows TCRdb's listing. The chain carries TRBV4-1 and TRBJ2-5; the table's D call of TRBD1 was not tested on the DNA. The CDR3 spans 16 amino acids, including both terminal residues. CDR1 is MGHRA and CDR2 is YSYEKL in the germline V gene. CDR3 amino acids: CASSLRDRGFGYTFGS.

Remarks on this clonotype: At one boundary the junction diverges from the germline segment, which might be a read error. CDR3 region: CASSLHYGHTF. In nucleotides, the CDR3 is TGTGCCAGCAGCTTACACTATGGCCACACCTTC. The gene calls are TRBV5-5 and TRBJ1-2; no definite D call. This CDR3 region has 11 residues. Germline-derived CDR1 and CDR2 are SGHKS and YYEKEE (reference sequence).

V usage is TRBV7-9 and J usage is TRBJ2-3; the D gene is possibly TRBD1 (6 bases). In germline, CDR1 is SEHNR, CDR2 FQNEAQ (reference sequence). CDR3 length: 14 residues. V was shortened by 0 bases and J by 7 bases, with 11 bases between the two germline ends. In DNA form, the CDR3 reads TGTGCCAGCAGCTTAGCCAGGGGTAGGCATACGCAGTATTTT. Its protein is CASSLARGRHTQYF.

This clonotype was found many times. The rearrangement joins TRBV19 to TRBJ1-2; 8 nucleotides align to TRBD1. J was trimmed by 4 bases and V by 4 bases; bases with no gene match: 11. CDR1 is LNHDA and CDR2 is SQIVND in the germline V gene (reference sequence). The length of the CDR3 is 16 residues. Here the CDR3 DNA reads TGTGCCAGTAGTACCCAAGCTCAGGGGGCTGGCTATGGCTACACCTTC. Translated: CASSTQAQGAGYGYTF.

This clonotype was counted ten times or more. The chain recombines TRBV7-2 with TRBJ1-4; 8 bases are a match to TRBD1. The CDR3 runs 14 residues. Germline V lookup: CDR1 SGHTA, CDR2 FQGNSA. V was clipped by 5 bases and J by 10 bases; unmatched bases: 9. CDR3 nucleotides: TGTGCCAGCAGCCATGGGACAGGAGCAACAAAACTGTTTTTT. Its protein product is CASSHGTGATKLFF.

This clonotype showed up many times. The chain is built from TRBV6-1 and TRBJ2-5, with unresolved D. The germline V gene encodes CDR1 MNHNS and CDR2 SASEGT. The CDR3 totals 14 residues. Trimming shortened V by 6 bases and J by 5 bases, and 16 bases separated the two germline ends. CDR3 nucleotides: TGTGCCAGCAGCCCTGGGCATCCCGGGGAGACCCAGTACTTC. Translation: CASSPGHPGETQYF.

Details on this clonotype: The junction shows a germline mismatch at one end, possibly a read error. The gene calls are TRBV5-4 and TRBJ2-2; 10 bases are a match to TRBD2. The CDR3 loop spans 15 amino acids. Germline CDR1 reads SGHNT; CDR2 reads YYREEE (reference sequence). CDR3 bases: TGTGCCAGCAGCTTGGTGCTAGCGGGAGCGGGGGAGCTGGTTTTT. This sequence encodes CASSLVLAGAGELVF.

This clonotype came up many times. The chain employs TRBV7-3 and TRBJ2-3; a weak D match, TRBD2 (6 bases). Trimming removed 0 bases from V and 2 bases from J, with 12 bases in between. Per the germline V gene, CDR1 is SGHTA and CDR2 is FQGTGA. The CDR3 runs 16 residues. The CDR3 DNA reads as TGTGCCAGCAGCTTAACATTGAGCGGGTTCACAGATACGCAGTATTTT. Protein sequence: CASSLTLSGFTDTQYF.

This chain uses TRBV20-1 with TRBJ1-4, with no clear D. V lost 0 bases and J 6 bases, leaving 17 bases between the germline ends. The CDR3 runs to 16 residues. Germline CDR1 is DFQATT and CDR2 is SNEGSKA (reference sequence). CDR3 residues: CSAREWQTGDDEKLFF. The CDR3 nucleotides read TGCAGTGCTAGAGAATGGCAAACCGGGGATGATGAAAAACTGTTTTTT.

In this sample, this clonotype turned up many times. J is TRBJ1-2 and V is TRBV9; no clear D gene. This CDR3 region has 14 residues. Germline V gene lookup returns CDR1 SGDLS and CDR2 YYNGEE. With 4 bases removed from V and 4 bases from J, the gap between germline ends came to 14 bases. CDR3 in DNA: TGTGCCAGCAGCTACCACAGCGGCCTCTATGGCTACACCTTC. Protein: CASSYHSGLYGYTF.

As concerns this clonotype: An end of the junction differs from the germline gene, which may be a read error. V gene TRBV7-9 combines with J gene TRBJ1-6, with unresolved D. CDR3 length: 16 residues. Germline CDR1 reads SEHNR; CDR2 reads FQNEAQ (reference sequence). CDR3 sequence (DNA): TGTGCCAGCAGCTTACGGAGCAGCCCCTATGATTCACCCCTCCACTTT. It specifies CASSLRSSPYDSPLHF.

The table lists this clonotype with many counts. V and J are TRBV20-1 and TRBJ2-1; 10 bases line up with TRBD1. The trim removed 0 bases at V and 9 bases at J, leaving 2 bases unmatched. The CDR3 runs to 13 residues. Germline V lookup: CDR1 DFQATT, CDR2 SNEGSKA (reference sequence). CDR3 sequence: CSARETGGVEQFF. CDR3 DNA: TGCAGTGCTAGAGAGACAGGGGGCGTTGAGCAGTTCTTC.

This chain joins TRBV29-1 and TRBJ2-5; 8 nucleotides agree with TRBD1. Per germline, CDR1 SQVTM and CDR2 ANQGSEA. Losses at the gene ends were 7 bases for V and 5 bases for J; bases not matched to a gene: 6. The length of the CDR3 is 12 residues. CDR3 sequence reads: CSGGYRGETQYF. The CDR3 DNA reads as TGCAGCGGAGGGTACAGGGGGGAGACCCAGTACTTC.

The rearrangement links TRBV20-1 to TRBJ2-3; 9 bases agree with TRBD2. The CDR3 sequence is 13 residues long. After removal of 8 bases from V and 4 bases from J, the junction contained 7 bases not matched to a gene. Germline V gives CDR1 DFQATT, CDR2 SNEGSKA (reference sequence). For the CDR3, the DNA is TGCAGTACTGTAGCGGGAGAATCAGATACGCAGTATTTT. Its protein product is CSTVAGESDTQYF.

This clonotype was seen at least ten times. V gene TRBV5-1 combines with J gene TRBJ2-2; 8 nucleotides line up with TRBD2. CDR1 is SGHRS and CDR2 is YFSETQ in the germline V gene. CDR3 length: 14 amino acids. V gave up 4 bases and J gave up 7 bases; unmatched junction bases: 6. DNA for the CDR3: TGCGCCAGCAGCCTTGGACTAGCCGGCGGGGAGCTGTTTTTT. Its protein is CASSLGLAGGELFF.